One and the same sample provided the 14 T cell receptor beta chains below, sequenced in a study of CD8+ T cells in alopecia areata. Cells pooled from cutaneous lymph nodes were sorted on CD4, CD8alpha, NKG2D, NKG2ACE and other markers. The sequencing template was cDNA reverse transcribed from extracted RNA. Profiled with immunoSEQ multiplex PCR; TCRdb holds only in-frame clones, not every one. This sample comprises around 20,000 clones, none seen once only. The source material was CD8+ T cells sorted from a lymph node. The receptors originated from a C3H/HeJ mouse with alopecia areata. MHC haplotype here: H2-k.

This clone was observed at least ten times. The genes and germline here are from mouse. The DNA read from the CDR3 is TGTGCCAGCAGTATTGGGACTGGGGGGGGACGAAAC. Its protein is CASSIGTGGGRN. The CDR3 reads in full as CASSIGTGGGRNTLYF. The chain recombines TRBV19 with TRBJ2-4, with 13 bases aligning to TRBD2. From the germline J gene comes the end of the CDR3, since the read stops 4 residues before it. CDR1 FNHDT and CDR2 SITEND come from the germline V gene (reference sequence). The CDR3 has 16 amino acids.

This clone came up a few times. Any gene name here is a mouse gene name. Read sequence stops 4 residues before the CDR3 end, and the germline J gene provides the missing end. The rearrangement links TRBV13-1 to TRBJ1-1, with TRBD1 matching over 7 bases. CDR1 is NSHNY and CDR2 is SYGAGN in the germline V gene. This CDR3 is built from 15 residues. The V gene end was trimmed by 3 bases and the J gene end by 1 base; junction bases not matched to a gene: 6. The CDR3 DNA, read in part, is TGTGCCAGCAGTGTGGGACAGAGGAGGAACACA. This gives the protein CASSVGQRRNT. The CDR3 reads in full as CASSVGQRRNTEVFF.

This clone was counted only a few times. Gene names denote mouse genes. The read ends 4 residues early relative to the CDR3; the germline J gene fills the gap. The V gene is TRBV13-1, the J gene TRBJ2-7, with D possibly TRBD1 on 6 matching bases. This CDR3 comprises 13 residues. The germline CDR1 and CDR2 sequences are NSHNY and SYGAGN. V lost 3 bases to trimming and J lost 2 bases, with 9 bases between them. The CDR3 spells CASSGDKTYEQYF. CDR3 bases read: TGTGCCAGCAGTGGGGACAAAACCTAT.

In its sample, this clone was seen a few times. Any gene name here is a mouse gene name. The read finishes 4 residues shy of the CDR3 end, and the germline J gene is used to complete it. V usage is TRBV1 and J usage is TRBJ2-4; D may be TRBD1 (6 bases). The CDR3 runs to 13 residues. Germline CDR1 NSQYPW, CDR2 LRSPGD (reference sequence). The V gene lost 4 bases and the J gene lost 2 bases, with 7 bases spanning the gap. Incomplete CDR3 DNA: TGCACCTGCAGTGGGACAGTTCAAAAC. It translates to CTCSGTVQN. In full, the CDR3 reads CTCSGTVQNTLYF. Supplemented by reference TRBV1 and TRBJ2-4, the full variable domain reads VTLLEQNPRWRLVPRGQAVNLRCILKNSQYPWMSWYQQDLQKQLQWLFTLRSPGDKEVKSLPGADYLATRVTDTELRLQVANMSQGRTLYCTCSGTVQNTLYFGAGTRLSVL.

This clone appeared many times. Germline and genes: mouse. The read is 4 residues too short to cover the CDR3 end, so that end is filled in from the germline J gene. The chain employs TRBV31 and TRBJ2-1, with 10 positions matching TRBD2. The CDR3 totals 15 residues. Looked up from germline, CDR1 is GKSSPN and CDR2 is SITVG. V shed 3 bases and J 0 bases; nucleotides not matched to a gene: 2. CDR3 bases read: TGTGCCTGGAGGGACTGGGGGATTAACTATGCT. Amino acid sequence: CAWRDWGINYA. The full CDR3 protein reads CAWRDWGINYAEQFF.

This clone was recorded at least ten times. Gene names follow the mouse nomenclature. The CDR3 goes on 4 residues after the read ends, and that part is filled in from the germline J gene. V gene TRBV13-3 combines with J gene TRBJ2-3; 11 positions match TRBD1. V was pared by 5 bases and J by 0 bases, with 8 bases of the junction left unmatched. Germline CDR1 is NNHDY and CDR2 is SYVADS. The CDR3 sequence is 17 residues long. The CDR3 sequence is CASSAGTGGGSAETLYF. The part of the CDR3 DNA that was read is TGTGCCAGCAGCGCCGGGACAGGGGGAGGTAGTGCAGAA.

This clone was found many times. Each gene name is a mouse one. With the read ending 4 residues before the CDR3 end, the germline J gene is used to fill in that end. The chain carries TRBV19 and TRBJ2-7, with 10 bases lining up with TRBD2. With V trimmed by 3 bases and J by 3 bases, 6 bases remained unmatched. The CDR3 spans 15 residues. The germline gives CDR1 FNHDT, CDR2 SITEND (reference sequence). The CDR3 DNA, read in part, is TGTGCCAGCAGTACACCGGGACTGGGGATCTAT. Its protein is CASSTPGLGIY. The whole CDR3 region reads CASSTPGLGIYEQYF.

This clone turned up a few times. Gene names denote mouse genes. The read ends 4 residues before the CDR3 terminus; that terminus is restored from the germline J gene. The gene calls are TRBV1 and TRBJ2-5; 7 positions match TRBD2. Per germline, CDR1 NSQYPW and CDR2 LRSPGD (reference sequence). CDR3 length equals 14 residues. This CDR3 is CTCSADWGRDTQYF. Incomplete CDR3 DNA: TGCACCTGCAGTGCAGACTGGGGGAGAGAC.

Of note for this clone: The germline and genes are mouse ones. Sequencing ends 4 residues short of the CDR3 end; the germline J gene provides the rest. The chain carries TRBV13-1 and TRBJ1-2; no reliable D call. CDR1 is NSHNY, CDR2 SYGAGN, per germline. Trimming removed 0 bases from V and 3 bases from J, with 6 bases in between. This CDR3 is built from 13 residues. Partial CDR3 DNA: TGTGCCAGCAGTGATGCAGAGGACTCC. Its protein is CASSDAEDS. The CDR3 reads in full as CASSDAEDSDYTF.

This clone has a handful of counts. The genes and germline here are from mouse. Coverage ceases 4 residues before the CDR3 finishes, and the germline J gene fills in the end. The chain has TRBV31 and TRBJ1-1; the match to TRBD1 covers 7 bases. Germline loops: CDR1 GKSSPN, CDR2 SITVG. With 0 bases clipped from V and 1 base from J, the junction kept 5 bases outside the gene matches. The CDR3 consists of 15 residues. CDR3 residues: CAWSLGAGGNTEVFF. CDR3 DNA, as far as it was read: TGTGCCTGGAGTCTAGGGGCAGGGGGAAACACA.

This clone was seen at least ten times. The gene names here belong to mouse. Coverage ceases 4 residues before the CDR3 finishes, and the germline J gene fills in the end. The J gene is TRBJ2-7, the V gene TRBV13-3, with TRBD1 matching over 7 bases. The germline gives CDR1 NNHDY, CDR2 SYVADS. The CDR3 has 13 residues. The CDR3 DNA, read in part, is TGTGCCAGCAGTCCTGGACAGGAGGAT. Encoded protein: CASSPGQED. The whole CDR3 reads CASSPGQEDEQYF.

This clone was detected ten times or more. Gene names and germline refer to mouse. Coverage ceases 4 residues before the CDR3 finishes, and the germline J gene fills in the end. V is TRBV1 and J is TRBJ1-1; D not resolved. The V end was cut by 3 bases, the J end by 4 bases, with 9 bases between. CDR3 length: 13 residues. Per the germline V gene, CDR1 is NSQYPW and CDR2 is LRSPGD (reference sequence). The sequenced part of the CDR3 DNA is TGCACCTGCAGTGCTGGGGTGAGCACA. Its translation: CTCSAGVST. The complete CDR3 protein is CTCSAGVSTEVFF.

With regard to this clone: Genes and germline come from the mouse. Read sequence stops 4 residues before the CDR3 end, and the germline J gene provides the missing end. This chain links TRBV13-3 with TRBJ2-7; 8 nucleotides line up with TRBD2. Trimming at V came to 0 bases and at J to 0 bases, leaving 2 bases not matched to a gene. Germline loops: CDR1 NNHDY, CDR2 SYVADS. CDR3 size: 15 residues. The DNA read from the CDR3 is TGTGCCAGCAGTGATGAGGGGGGGCACTCCTAT. As protein: CASSDEGGHSY. The complete CDR3 protein is CASSDEGGHSYEQYF.

This clone was counted ten times or more. Gene names and germline match the mouse. The CDR3 is cut off 4 residues early in the read; its end comes from the germline J gene. V is TRBV13-3 and J is TRBJ1-4, with no clear D. V lost 5 bases and J lost 0, with 5 bases in between. This CDR3 is 13 amino acids long. Germline V lookup: CDR1 NNHDY, CDR2 SYVADS. CDR3 bases read: TGTGCCAGCAGACACCTTTCCAACGAA. It translates to CASRHLSNE. The CDR3 as a whole reads CASRHLSNERLFF.